Following are 2 T cell receptor beta chains from one sample sequenced in a study of T-cell reconstitution after alpha-beta-depleted transplantation in children. Unique molecular identifiers were incorporated when the TCRbeta library was constructed. One entry per CDR3 protein, called by TCRdb with MiXCR from the PCR reads. The repertoire consists of around 500,000 distinct CDR3 sequences, with about 12% occurring once and the leading ten covering 4.5% to 6%. The sample consisted of PBMCs from the stem cell graft donor, taken from the stem cell graft. These receptors were taken from a human donor who donated a stem cell graft to a child with combined immunodeficiency.

J is TRBJ1-4 and V is TRBV19; possible D gene TRBD1, 6 bases. The CDR3 totals 16 residues. Per germline, CDR1 LNHDA and CDR2 SQIVND (reference sequence). The ends were cut back, 4 bases at V and 0 bases at J, with 12 bases in the middle. CDR3 nucleotides: TGTGCCAGTAGTACTAGGACAGTCACAACTAATGAAAAACTGTTTTTT. This translates into CASSTRTVTTNEKLFF. Combining the CDR3 with reference TRBV19 and TRBJ1-4 gives the whole variable domain DGGITQSPKYLFRKEGQNVTLSCEQNLNHDAMYWYRQDPGQGLRLIYYSQIVNDFQKGDIAEGYSVSREKKESFPLTVTSAQKNPTAFYLCASSTRTVTTNEKLFFGSGTQLSVL.

This clonotype was recorded a few times. V gene TRBV9 combines with J gene TRBJ2-3; possibly TRBD2 for D (6 bases). Deletions cut 1 base from V and 5 bases from J, with 11 bases between. The CDR3 length is 14 residues. Germline V gene sequence: CDR1 SGDLS, CDR2 YYNGEE. CDR3 in DNA: TGTGCCAGCAGCGTACTAGCGAGAAGAGATACGCAGTATTTT. Encoded protein: CASSVLARRDTQYF.